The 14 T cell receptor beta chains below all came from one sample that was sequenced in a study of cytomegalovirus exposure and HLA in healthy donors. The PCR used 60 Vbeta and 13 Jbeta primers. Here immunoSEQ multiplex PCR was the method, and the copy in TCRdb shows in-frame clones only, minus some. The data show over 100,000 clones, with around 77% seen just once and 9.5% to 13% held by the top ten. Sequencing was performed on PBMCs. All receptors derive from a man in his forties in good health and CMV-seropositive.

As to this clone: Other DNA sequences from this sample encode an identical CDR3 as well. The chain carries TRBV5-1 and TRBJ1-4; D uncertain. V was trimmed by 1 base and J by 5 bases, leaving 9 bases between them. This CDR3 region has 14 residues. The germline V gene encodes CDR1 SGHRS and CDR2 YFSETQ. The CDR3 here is CASSLMAENEKLFF. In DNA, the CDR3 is TGCGCCAGCAGCTTGATGGCGGAAAATGAAAAACTGTTTTTT.

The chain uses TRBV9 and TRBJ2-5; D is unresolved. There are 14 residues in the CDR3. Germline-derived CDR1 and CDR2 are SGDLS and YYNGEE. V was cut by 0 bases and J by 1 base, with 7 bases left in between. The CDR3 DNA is TGTGCCAGCAGCGTAGGGAGATCCCAAGAGACCCAGTACTTC. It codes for CASSVGRSQETQYF.

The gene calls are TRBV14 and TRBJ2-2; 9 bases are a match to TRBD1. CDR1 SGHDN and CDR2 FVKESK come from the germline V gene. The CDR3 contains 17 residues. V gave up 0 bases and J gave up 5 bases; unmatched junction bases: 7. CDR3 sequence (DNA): TGTGCCAGCAGCCAAGATAGGTACAGGGGGCGAACCGGGGAGCTGTTTTTT. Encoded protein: CASSQDRYRGRTGELFF.

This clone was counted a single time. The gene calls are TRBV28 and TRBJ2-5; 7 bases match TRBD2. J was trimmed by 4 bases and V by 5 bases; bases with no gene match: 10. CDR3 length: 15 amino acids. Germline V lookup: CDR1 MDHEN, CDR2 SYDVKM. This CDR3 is CASSVPRGGGETQYF. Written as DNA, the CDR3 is TGTGCCAGCAGTGTACCGCGCGGCGGGGGAGAGACCCAGTACTTC.

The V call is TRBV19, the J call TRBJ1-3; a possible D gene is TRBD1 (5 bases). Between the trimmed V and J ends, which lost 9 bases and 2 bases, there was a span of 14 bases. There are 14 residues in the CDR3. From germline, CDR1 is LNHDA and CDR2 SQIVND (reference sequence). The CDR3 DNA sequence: TGTGCCAGCATCCCCGGGGGTACTGGAAACACCATATATTTT. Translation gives CASIPGGTGNTIYF.

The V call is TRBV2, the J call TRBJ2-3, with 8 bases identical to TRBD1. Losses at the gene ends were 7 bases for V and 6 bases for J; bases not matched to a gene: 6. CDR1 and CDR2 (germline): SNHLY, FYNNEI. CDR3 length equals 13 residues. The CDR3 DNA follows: TGTGCCAGCAATCAGCAGGGGGCCGATACGCAGTATTTT. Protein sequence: CASNQQGADTQYF. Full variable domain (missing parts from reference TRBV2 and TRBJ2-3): EPEVTQTPSHQVTQMGQEVILRCVPISNHLYFYWYRQILGQKVEFLVSFYNNEISEKSEIFDDQFSVERPDGSNFTLKIRSTKLEDSAMYFCASNQQGADTQYFGPGTRLTVL.

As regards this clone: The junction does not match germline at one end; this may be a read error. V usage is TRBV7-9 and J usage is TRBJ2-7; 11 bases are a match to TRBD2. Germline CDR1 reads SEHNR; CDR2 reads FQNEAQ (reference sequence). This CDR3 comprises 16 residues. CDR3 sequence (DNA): TGTTCCAGCAGCTTAGTAGCTAGCGGGGGGAGATACGAGCAGTACTTC. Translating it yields CSSSLVASGGRYEQYF.

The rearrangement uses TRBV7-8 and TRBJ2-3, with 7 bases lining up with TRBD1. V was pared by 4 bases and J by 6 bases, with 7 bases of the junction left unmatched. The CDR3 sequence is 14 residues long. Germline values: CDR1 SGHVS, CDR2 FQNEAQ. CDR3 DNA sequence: TGTGCCAGCAGCTCGCGACAGGGCAGCGATACGCAGTATTTT. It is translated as CASSSRQGSDTQYF.

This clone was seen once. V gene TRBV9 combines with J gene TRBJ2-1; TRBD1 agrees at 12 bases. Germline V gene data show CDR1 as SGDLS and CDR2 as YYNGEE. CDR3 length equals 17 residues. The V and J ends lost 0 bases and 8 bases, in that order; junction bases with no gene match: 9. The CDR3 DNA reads TGTGCCAGCAGCGTAGCTCCCGGGACAGGGGGCTTGTATGAGCAGTTCTTC. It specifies CASSVAPGTGGLYEQFF.

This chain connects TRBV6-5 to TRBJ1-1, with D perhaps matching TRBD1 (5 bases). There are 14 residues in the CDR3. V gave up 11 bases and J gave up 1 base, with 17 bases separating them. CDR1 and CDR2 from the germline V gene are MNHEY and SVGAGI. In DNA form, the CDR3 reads TGTGCCTCTTCCCGACAGTCGACGAACACTGAAGCTTTCTTT. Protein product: CASSRQSTNTEAFF.

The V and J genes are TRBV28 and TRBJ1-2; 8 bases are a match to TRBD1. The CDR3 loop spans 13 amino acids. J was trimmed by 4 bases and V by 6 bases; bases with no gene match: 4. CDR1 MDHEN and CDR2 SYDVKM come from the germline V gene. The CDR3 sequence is CASRKTGAYGYTF. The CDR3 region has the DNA TGTGCCAGCAGAAAGACAGGGGCCTATGGCTACACCTTC.

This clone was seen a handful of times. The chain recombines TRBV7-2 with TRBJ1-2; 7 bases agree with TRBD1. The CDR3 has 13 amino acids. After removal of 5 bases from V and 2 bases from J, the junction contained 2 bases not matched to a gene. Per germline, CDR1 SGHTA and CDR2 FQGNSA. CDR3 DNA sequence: TGTGCCAGCAGCCAGGGACAGAACTATGGCTACACCTTC. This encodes CASSQGQNYGYTF.

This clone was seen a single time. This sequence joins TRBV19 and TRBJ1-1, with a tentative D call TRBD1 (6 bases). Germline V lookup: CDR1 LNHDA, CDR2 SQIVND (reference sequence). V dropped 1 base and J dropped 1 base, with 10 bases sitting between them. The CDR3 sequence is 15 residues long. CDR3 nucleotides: TGTGCCAGTAGTATAGCCCCGACAGGGAACACTGAAGCTTTCTTT. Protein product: CASSIAPTGNTEAFF.

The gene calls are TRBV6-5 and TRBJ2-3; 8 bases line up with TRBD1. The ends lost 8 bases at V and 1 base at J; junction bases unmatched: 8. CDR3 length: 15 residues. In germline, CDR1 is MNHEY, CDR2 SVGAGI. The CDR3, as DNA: TGTGCCAGCGGAAAGGACAGGGCCGGCACAGATACGCAGTATTTT. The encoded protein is CASGKDRAGTDTQYF.